This is a list of T cell receptor beta chains from one sample in a study of neurological immune-mediated disorders. TCRdb independently ran MiXCR on the 5' RACE reads; one entry per CDR3 protein. The sample carries fewer than 35,000 distinct CDR3 sequences, about 13% recorded once. The sequencing input was PBMCs. Every receptor here comes from a woman aged 40 to 49 in good health. The CDR3 runs from the conserved cysteine through the conserved F or W. D genes are given only for firm matches. Rows give clone size only sometimes, using once, few, many, or a class for an expanded clone.

CDR3nt	CDR3aa	j_gene	d_gene	v_gene	abundance
TGTGCCAGCACCCTAAAAGTCACCGGGGCTTATGGCTACACCTTC	CASTLKVTGAYGYTF	TRBJ1-2	-	TRBV7-2	many
TGTGCCAGCAGCTTAAATCCGTCGATTCTTATTGGGGAGCTGTTTTTT	CASSLNPSILIGELFF	TRBJ2-2	-	TRBV7-3	-
TGTGCCAGCAGCCGGACAGGGGGGGTCCACGAGCAGTACTTC	CASSRTGGVHEQYF	TRBJ2-7	TRBD1	TRBV6-5	many
TGTGCCAGCAGCTTACGAGGGGGCGGGGGGGCAGCAGATACGCAGTATTTT	CASSLRGGGGAADTQYF	TRBJ2-3	TRBD2	TRBV7-2	many
TGCGCCAGCAGCCAAGATATCGGAGGGCTAGCGGGTCCTAGGTTC	CASSQDIGGLAGPRF	TRBJ2-1	TRBD2	TRBV4-3	few
TGTGCCAGCAGTGGACAGTCCCGAGGATTCAATGAGCAGTTCTTC	CASSGQSRGFNEQFF	TRBJ2-1	-	TRBV6-1	many
TGTGCCAGCAGTGTCCAACAGGGGGTGAACACTGAAGTTTTCTTT	CASSVQQGVNTEVFF	TRBJ1-1	TRBD1	TRBV6-2/TRBV6-3	-
TGTGCCAGCAGCCTTCGGGGTATCACCTACGAGCAGTACTTC	CASSLRGITYEQYF	TRBJ2-7	-	TRBV12-3/TRBV12-4	many
TGTGCCAGCAGCTTAGGAGGGAGGCAGCCCCAGCATTTT	CASSLGGRQPQHF	TRBJ1-5	-	TRBV7-9	many
TGTGCCATCAGTGGGGGGCTCAATCAGCCCCAGCATTTT	CAISGGLNQPQHF	TRBJ1-5	-	TRBV10-3	many
TGTGCCAGTAGGAGAGAGGCGGGACAGGTAGCCGATCAGCCCCAGCATTTT	CASRREAGQVADQPQHF	TRBJ1-5	TRBD1	TRBV19	-
TGCGCCAGCAGCCAGGAAAGGACAGGGGCTCTATGGACCCAGTACTTC	CASSQERTGALWTQYF	TRBJ2-5	TRBD1	TRBV4-3	many
TGTGCCAGCAGGTGGACAGGGGAAGTTCAATCGGTCGGGGCCAACGTCCTGACTTTC	CASRWTGEVQSVGANVLTF	TRBJ2-6	TRBD1	TRBV12-3/TRBV12-4	many
TGTGCCAGCAGCCTTAGAGAGGGACAGAACTACGAGCAGTACTTC	CASSLREGQNYEQYF	TRBJ2-7	TRBD1	TRBV27	-
TGTGCCAGCAGTTTGGCCCCGCCGGGCTACAATGAGCAGTTCTTC	CASSLAPPGYNEQFF	TRBJ2-1	-	TRBV27	many
TGTGCCAGCAGCGTAGGGTCCCGGACTAGCGGAACCGGGGAGCTGTTTTTT	CASSVGSRTSGTGELFF	TRBJ2-2	TRBD2	TRBV9	many
TGCGCCAGCAGCCAATGGGAATTGAATTCACCCCTCCACTTT	CASSQWELNSPLHF	TRBJ1-6	-	TRBV4-3	-
TGTGCCAGCAGTCCCCTAGATGGTGGGGGCGTCGGCGGAGGCACTGAAGCTTTCTTT	CASSPLDGGGVGGGTEAFF	TRBJ1-1	-	TRBV6-5	many
TGCAGTGCTCGCCTCGGGGATGCGGGAAACACCATATATTTT	CSARLGDAGNTIYF	TRBJ1-3	-	TRBV20-1	many
TGTGCCATCAGTGAGTCTCAGGGGCGTCAGCCCCAGCATTTT	CAISESQGRQPQHF	TRBJ1-5	-	TRBV10-3	many
TGTGCCAGCTCACCAGAGGTAGAGACCCAGTACTTC	CASSPEVETQYF	TRBJ2-5	-	TRBV18	-
TGCAGTGCTAACCGGGACAGGGTGTCCAATCAGCCCCAGCATTTT	CSANRDRVSNQPQHF	TRBJ1-5	TRBD1	TRBV20-1	many
TGCGCCAGCAGCATGGGACAGGGAATGGATGGCTACACCTTC	CASSMGQGMDGYTF	TRBJ1-2	TRBD1	TRBV5-1	many
TGTGCCAGCAGTTACGGGGGGGGCTACAATGAGCAGTTCTTC	CASSYGGGYNEQFF	TRBJ2-1	TRBD2	TRBV6-5	-
TGCAGCGTCGCAAGGCCCTACAATGAGCAGTTCTTC	CSVARPYNEQFF	TRBJ2-1	-	TRBV29-1	many
TGTGCCAGCAGCACAAGCGGGAGTGAATACAATGAGCAGTTCTTC	CASSTSGSEYNEQFF	TRBJ2-1	TRBD2	TRBV9	many
TGTGCCAGCAGTGGACGGCCCGGGGAGACCCAGTACTTC	CASSGRPGETQYF	TRBJ2-5	-	TRBV7-2	many
TGCAGTGCTTCCCCGGCAGGTGATTCCTACGAGCAGTACTTC	CSASPAGDSYEQYF	TRBJ2-7	-	TRBV20-1	many
TGCAGCGTTGATGGGACAGGGAGGAATCCAGATACGCAGTATTTT	CSVDGTGRNPDTQYF	TRBJ2-3	TRBD1	TRBV29-1	many
TGCAGCGTTGAAGACAGGGCGCTCAGACTTAACTACGAGCAGTACTTC	CSVEDRALRLNYEQYF	TRBJ2-7	-	TRBV29-1	-
TGCGCCAGCAGCCCCCGTATAGGCGGGGGTTACAATGAGCAGTTCTTC	CASSPRIGGGYNEQFF	TRBJ2-1	TRBD2	TRBV4-3	many
TGTGCCAGCAGCTTAGTCGACGGGAGAGACGCAGATACGCAGTATTTT	CASSLVDGRDADTQYF	TRBJ2-3	-	TRBV7-2	many
TGTGCCAGCAGTTTGGGGGGGGCTGGCTATGGCTACACCTTC	CASSLGGAGYGYTF	TRBJ1-2	-	TRBV12-3/TRBV12-4	many
TGCAGTGCTAGAGATCAAGGAGACACTGAAGCTTTCTTT	CSARDQGDTEAFF	TRBJ1-1	-	TRBV20-1	many
TGTGCCAGCAGTTTTAGCAGCGGGGGGGCCCGGGAGCAGTTCTTC	CASSFSSGGAREQFF	TRBJ2-1	TRBD2	TRBV12-3/TRBV12-4	many
TGTGCCAGCAGTGGGGACGCGGGGACCGCCCAACCTAACTATGGAGGCTACACCTTC	CASSGDAGTAQPNYGGYTF	TRBJ1-2	-	TRBV25-1	many
TGTGCCAGCAGTGAATTAGGGGGGCAACATGAGCAGTTCTTC	CASSELGGQHEQFF	TRBJ2-1	-	TRBV25-1	many
TGTGCCATCAGTGCTCGGAATCAGCCCCAGCATTTT	CAISARNQPQHF	TRBJ1-5	-	TRBV10-3	many
TGTGCCACCTCCGATGGGGCTATACAAGAGACCCAGTACTTC	CATSDGAIQETQYF	TRBJ2-5	-	TRBV15	medium-sized
TGCGCCAGCAGCTGGGACAGCAAGACAGATACGCAGTATTTT	CASSWDSKTDTQYF	TRBJ2-3	TRBD1	TRBV5-1	many